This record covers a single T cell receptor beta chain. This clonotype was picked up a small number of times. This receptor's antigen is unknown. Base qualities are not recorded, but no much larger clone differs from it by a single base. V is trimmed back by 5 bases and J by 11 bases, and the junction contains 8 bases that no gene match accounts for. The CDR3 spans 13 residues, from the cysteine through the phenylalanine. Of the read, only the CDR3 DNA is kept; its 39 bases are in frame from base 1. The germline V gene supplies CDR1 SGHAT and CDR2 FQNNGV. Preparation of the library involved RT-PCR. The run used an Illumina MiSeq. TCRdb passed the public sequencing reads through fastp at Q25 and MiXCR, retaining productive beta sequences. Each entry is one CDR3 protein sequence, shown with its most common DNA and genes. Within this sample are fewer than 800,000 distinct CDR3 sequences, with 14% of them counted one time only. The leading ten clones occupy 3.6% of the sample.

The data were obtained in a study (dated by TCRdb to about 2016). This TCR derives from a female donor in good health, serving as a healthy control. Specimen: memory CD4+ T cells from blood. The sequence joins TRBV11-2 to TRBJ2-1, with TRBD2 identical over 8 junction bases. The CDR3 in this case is CASSPERTSKQFF. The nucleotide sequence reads TGTGCCAGCAGCCCGGAAAGGACTAGCAAGCAGTTCTTC.